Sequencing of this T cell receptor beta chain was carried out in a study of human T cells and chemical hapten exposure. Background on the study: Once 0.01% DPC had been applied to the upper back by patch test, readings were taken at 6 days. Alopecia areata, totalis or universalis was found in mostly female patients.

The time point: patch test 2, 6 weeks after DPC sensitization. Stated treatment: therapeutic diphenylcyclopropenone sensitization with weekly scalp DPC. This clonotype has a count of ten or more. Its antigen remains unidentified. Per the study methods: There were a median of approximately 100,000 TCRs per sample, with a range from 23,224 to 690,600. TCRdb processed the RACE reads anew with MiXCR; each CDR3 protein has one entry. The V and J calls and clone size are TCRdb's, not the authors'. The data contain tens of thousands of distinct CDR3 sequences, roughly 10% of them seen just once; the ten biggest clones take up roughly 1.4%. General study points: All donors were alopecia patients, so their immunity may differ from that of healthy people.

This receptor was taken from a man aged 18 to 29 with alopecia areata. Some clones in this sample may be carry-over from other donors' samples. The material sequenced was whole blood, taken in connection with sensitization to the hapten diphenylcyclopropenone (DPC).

CDR3 in amino acids: CASSLEVGGSYGYTF. The CDR3 region has the DNA TGCGCCAGCAGCTTGGAAGTAGGGGGGTCCTATGGCTACACCTTC. V gene TRBV5-1 combines with J gene TRBJ1-2; TRBD1 is a possible D gene (6 bases). There are 15 residues in the CDR3. CDR1 is SGHRS, CDR2 YFSETQ, per germline. V lost 0 bases, J lost 4 bases, and 13 bases lay in between.